Below, 11 T cell receptor beta chains from the same sample are listed, as sequenced in a study of blood T cells in healthy people across ages. Sample-barcoded 5' priming and a J-beta primer mix drove a second PCR of roughly 6 to 12 cycles. TCRdb independently ran MiXCR on the 5' RACE reads; one entry per CDR3 protein. This sample yields 730,000 or so distinct CDR3 sequences, of which approximately 43% are seen a single time; around 20% belongs to the top ten. Sequenced sample: blood. The receptors here all came from a woman aged 60-75 years in good health.

In regard to this clonotype: A much larger clone sits a single nucleotide away, making a read error possible. V gene TRBV28 combines with J gene TRBJ2-5; 9 positions match TRBD1. The J call could be wrong; TRBJ2-7 is a better fit for the DNA end. The germline CDR1 and CDR2 sequences are MDHEN and SYDVKM. The CDR3 has 14 amino acids. CDR3 coding DNA: TGTGCCAGCAGATCCGGGACAGGGCCCTACGAGCAGTACTTC. Translation gives CASRSGTGPYEQYF.

With regard to this clonotype: A much larger clone sits a single nucleotide away, making a read error possible. The chain combines TRBV7-9 with TRBJ1-6; D not certain. This CDR3 spans 14 amino acids. Trimming cost V 1 base and J 9 bases, with 10 bases left between them. In germline, CDR1 is SEHNR, CDR2 FQNEAQ (reference sequence). The chain's CDR3 is CASSLVEGSSPLHF. The CDR3, as DNA: TGTGCCAGCAGCTTAGTGGAGGGATCTTCACCCCTCCACTTT.

A single count supports this clonotype. A single base separates this from a much larger clone, so it may be a read error. The chain employs TRBV27 and TRBJ1-4, with a tentative D call TRBD1 (6 bases). CDR3 size: 15 residues. Germline V gene lookup returns CDR1 MNHEY and CDR2 SMNVEV (reference sequence). The CDR3: CASRPGEGVNGKLFF. The CDR3 coding sequence is TGTGCCAGCAGGCCAGGGGAGGGGGTGAATGGAAAACTGTTTTTT.

This clonotype was seen a few times. V usage is TRBV2 and J usage is TRBJ2-7; 10 nucleotides line up with TRBD2. The CDR3 is 13 amino acids. Unmatched junction bases numbered 4, after V lost 8 bases and J lost 3 bases. Looked up from germline, CDR1 is SNHLY and CDR2 is FYNNEI. The CDR3 protein is CASGGTSDYEQYF. CDR3 sequence (DNA): TGTGCCAGCGGAGGGACTAGCGACTACGAGCAGTACTTC.

This clonotype was detected a few times. The gene calls are TRBV7-9 and TRBJ2-1, with D possibly called TRBD1 or TRBD2 (5 bases each). V was clipped by 5 bases and J by 7 bases, with 18 bases between them. The CDR3 sequence is 15 residues long. Per germline, CDR1 SEHNR and CDR2 FQNEAQ (reference sequence). The CDR3 loop is CASSPVAGGSNEQFF. The CDR3 coding sequence is TGTGCCAGCAGCCCGGTCGCTGGGGGAAGTAATGAGCAGTTCTTC.

The chain carries TRBV5-1 and TRBJ1-1; possible D gene TRBD1, 5 bases. Germline V CDR1 and CDR2: SGHRS, YFSETQ. The CDR3 sequence is 15 residues long. Trimming took off 0 bases at V and 5 bases at J, with 14 bases between the two ends. For the CDR3, the DNA is TGCGCCAGCAGCTTGGAGGCCAGGGCGGGGACTGAAGCTTTCTTT. Translation: CASSLEARAGTEAFF.

Only a few counts were recorded for this clonotype. The rearrangement links TRBV7-2 to TRBJ2-1; no firm D call. This CDR3 comprises 15 residues. The germline gives CDR1 SGHTA, CDR2 FQGNSA. V was clipped by 2 bases and J by 10 bases, with 18 bases between them. CDR3 in amino acids: CASSLRTGLPREQFF. Written as DNA, the CDR3 is TGTGCCAGCAGCTTAAGGACGGGTCTCCCACGGGAGCAGTTCTTC.

This chain links TRBV5-1 with TRBJ2-1, with D possibly being TRBD1 (5 bases). The tail of the sequence fits TRBJ2-7 better, so the J call may be wrong. The CDR3 has 17 amino acids. The germline V gene has CDR1 SGHRS and CDR2 YFSETQ. The CDR3 protein is CASSRTNRRPSYNEQYF. The CDR3 DNA reads as TGCGCCAGCAGCCGTACCAACAGGCGCCCTTCCTACAATGAGCAGTACTTC.

This clonotype was seen more than once but under ten times. The CDR3 coding sequence is TGTGCCACCGATAGCGGAGATACGCAGTATTTT. Amino acids: CATDSGDTQYF. The V gene is TRBV10-3, the J gene TRBJ2-3; D is possibly TRBD2 (6 bases). Trimming left V 10 bases short and J 5 bases short, with 10 bases between. CDR1 and CDR2 from the germline V gene are ENHRY and SYGVKD. This CDR3 has 11 residues.

The chain employs TRBV27 and TRBJ2-1, with TRBD1 matching over 8 bases. TRBJ2-7 matches the DNA end more closely, so the J call is doubtful. The germline V gene has CDR1 MNHEY and CDR2 SMNVEV (reference sequence). The CDR3 runs to 16 residues. CDR3 sequence: CASSPDREVSYNEQYF. The CDR3 DNA reads as TGTGCCAGCAGTCCGGACAGGGAGGTTTCCTACAATGAGCAGTACTTC.

V usage is TRBV6-2 or TRBV6-3 and J usage is TRBJ2-3, with 7 bases fitting TRBD2. There are 17 residues in the CDR3. The V segment lost 2 bases and the J segment 9 bases; nucleotides outside the gene matches: 17. Per germline, CDR1 MNHEY and CDR2 SVGEGT. CDR3 region: CASSYPLGSPLGGTQYF. The CDR3 nucleotides are TGTGCCAGCAGTTACCCCCTAGGGAGTCCACTGGGGGGGACGCAGTATTTT.